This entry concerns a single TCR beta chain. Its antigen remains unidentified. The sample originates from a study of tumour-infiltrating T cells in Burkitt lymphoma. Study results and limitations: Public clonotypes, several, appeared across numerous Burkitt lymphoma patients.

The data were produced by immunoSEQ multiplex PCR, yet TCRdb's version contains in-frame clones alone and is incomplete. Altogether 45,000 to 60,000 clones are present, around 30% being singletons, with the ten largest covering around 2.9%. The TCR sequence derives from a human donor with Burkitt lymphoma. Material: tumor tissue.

Written as DNA, the CDR3 is TGTGCCACCAGCAGAGGGACACTGAACACTGAAGCTTTCTTT. Its translation is CATSRGTLNTEAFF. The V call is TRBV15, the J call TRBJ1-1; TRBD1 might be the D (5 bases). Trimming left V 1 base short and J 0 bases short, with 6 bases between. CDR1 LNHNV and CDR2 YYDKDF come from the germline V gene (reference sequence). CDR3 length: 14 residues. Looking up the rest from reference TRBV15 and TRBJ1-1 gives the full variable domain: DAMVIQNPRYQVTQFGKPVTLSCSQTLNHNVMYWYQQKSSQAPKLLFHYYDKDFNNEADTPDNFQSRRPNTSFCFLDIRSPGLGDTAMYLCATSRGTLNTEAFFGQGTRLTVV.